The 8 T cell receptor beta chains in this list originate from one sample, sequenced in a study of blood T cell repertoires in COVID-19. Assay used: immunoSEQ multiplex PCR; TCRdb lists only in-frame clones, some missing. The sample shows around 150,000 clones, over 75% of them seen only once. Input material: PBMCs or T cells enriched from blood (not recorded which). The receptors here all came from a woman aged 45-65 years who had recovered from COVID-19.

This chain uses TRBV5-1 with TRBJ2-4, with 8 bases lining up with TRBD2. Germline V gives CDR1 SGHRS, CDR2 YFSETQ. With 0 bases clipped from V and 7 bases from J, the junction kept 9 bases outside the gene matches. The CDR3 length is 16 residues. The CDR3 DNA sequence: TGCGCCAGCAGCTTGGCCTACCCGGGAGGGCCGAACATTCAGTACTTC. Its protein product is CASSLAYPGGPNIQYF.

The gene calls are TRBV5-4 and TRBJ1-6; D is perhaps TRBD1 (5 bases). V was trimmed by 2 bases and J by 5 bases, leaving 8 bases between them. The germline V gene encodes CDR1 SGHNT and CDR2 YYREEE (reference sequence). The CDR3 runs 14 residues. Here the CDR3 DNA reads TGTGCCAGCAGCTTAGGACAAGATAATTCACCCCTCCACTTT. Translated: CASSLGQDNSPLHF.

The genes are TRBV13 and TRBJ1-1; D gene ambiguous. CDR1 is PRHDT and CDR2 is FYEKMQ in the germline V gene (reference sequence). V was trimmed by 5 bases and J by 0 bases, leaving 13 bases between them. This CDR3 is 15 amino acids long. DNA for the CDR3: TGTGCCAGCAGCCCCCAGGCCCACATGAACACTGAAGCTTTCTTT. It encodes CASSPQAHMNTEAFF.

This clone was observed a handful of times. The J gene is TRBJ2-2, the V gene TRBV5-1, with 11 positions matching TRBD1. Germline loops: CDR1 SGHRS, CDR2 YFSETQ. The CDR3 is made up of 15 amino acids. The V gene end was trimmed by 0 bases and the J gene end by 8 bases; junction bases not matched to a gene: 3. The chain's CDR3 is CASSLGTGGEGELFF. The CDR3 nucleotides are TGCGCCAGCAGCTTGGGGACAGGGGGCGAGGGGGAGCTGTTTTTT.

Notes on this clone: Other DNA variants within this sample encode the same CDR3. This rearrangement joins TRBV15 to TRBJ2-3; possibly TRBD1 for D (5 bases). Germline V lookup: CDR1 LNHNV, CDR2 YYDKDF (reference sequence). The CDR3 contains 13 residues. Trimming cost V 0 bases and J 5 bases, with 6 bases left between them. CDR3 in DNA: TGTGCCACCAGCAGAGATAGGGGAGATACGCAGTATTTT. It codes for CATSRDRGDTQYF.

This chain links TRBV6-4 with TRBJ2-1; the match to TRBD2 covers 8 bases. The CDR3 covers 15 residues. V lost 5 bases and J lost 2; bases outside the gene matches: 5. CDR1 is MRHNA and CDR2 is SNTAGT in the germline V gene. The CDR3 DNA sequence: TGTGCCAGCAGTAGAGATAGCGGGACCTACAATGAGCAGTTCTTC. This gives the protein CASSRDSGTYNEQFF.

The chain couples TRBV6-4 to TRBJ2-1, with D perhaps matching TRBD1 (5 bases). The V end was cut by 6 bases, the J end by 0 bases, with 21 bases between. This CDR3 region has 18 residues. Germline CDR1 is MRHNA and CDR2 is SNTAGT. The CDR3: CASSSRVSSRSSYNEQFF. Written as DNA, the CDR3 is TGTGCCAGCAGCTCCAGGGTTTCTTCCCGCAGCTCCTACAATGAGCAGTTCTTC.

V usage is TRBV5-1 and J usage is TRBJ2-7; TRBD2 might be the D (6 bases). V lost 2 bases and J 3 bases, leaving 15 bases between the germline ends. This CDR3 has 15 residues. From germline, CDR1 is SGHRS and CDR2 YFSETQ. The CDR3 protein is CASSFDPTRIYEQYF. In DNA form, the CDR3 reads TGCGCCAGCAGCTTCGACCCGACTAGAATCTACGAGCAGTACTTC.